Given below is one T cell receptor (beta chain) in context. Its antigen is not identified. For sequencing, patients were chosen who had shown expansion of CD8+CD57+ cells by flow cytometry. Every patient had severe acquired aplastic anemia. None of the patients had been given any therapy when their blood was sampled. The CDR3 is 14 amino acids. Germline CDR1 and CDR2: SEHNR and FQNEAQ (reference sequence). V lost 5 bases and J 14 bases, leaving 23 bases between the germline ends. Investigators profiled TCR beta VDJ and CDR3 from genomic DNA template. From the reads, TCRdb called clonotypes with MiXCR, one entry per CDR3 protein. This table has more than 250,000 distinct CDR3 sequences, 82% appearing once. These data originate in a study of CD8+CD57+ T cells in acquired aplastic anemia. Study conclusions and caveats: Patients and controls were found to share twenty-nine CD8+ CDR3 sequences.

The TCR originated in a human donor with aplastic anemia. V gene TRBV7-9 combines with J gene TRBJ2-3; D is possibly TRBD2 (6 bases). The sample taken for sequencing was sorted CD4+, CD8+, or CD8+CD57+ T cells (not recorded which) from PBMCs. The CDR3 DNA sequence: TGTGCCAGCAGCGATGCTAGCGCACACACAGATACGTATTTT. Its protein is CASSDASAHTDTYF.